Listed below are T cell receptor beta chains from one sample, sequenced in a study of tumor-infiltrating lymphocytes in primary liver carcinoma. TCRdb re-called the multiplex PCR reads through MiXCR, storing one row per CDR3 protein. The table shows 95,000 to 150,000 distinct CDR3 sequences, with 50% to 80% occurring only once. Sequencing was done on a sample of liver tumor tissue from sampling region 3. These receptor sequences come from a woman aged 55-70 years with primary liver carcinoma and hepatitis B virus infection. The CDR3 runs from the conserved cysteine through the conserved F or W. The D gene is left open where the match is weak. Only some rows state a clone size, as once, few, many or a class for expanded clones.

j_call | clone_size | v_call | d_call | cdr3_nt | cdr3_aa
TRBJ2-3 | - | TRBV6-1 | - | TGTGCCAGCAGTGAAAGGTTCTTAGCGGAGACGATCACAGATGTGCAGTATTTT | CASSERFLAETITDVQYF
TRBJ2-7 | - | TRBV29-1 | - | TGCAGTGCGAGAGACAGCCAGACCTACGAGGAGTACTTC | CSARDSQTYEEYF
TRBJ1-1 | - | TRBV4-2 | - | TGTGCGAGCAGCCCATCGGAAGGTCGGGGGGGCACTGAAGCTTTCTTT | CASSPSEGRGGTEAFF
TRBJ2-1 | many | TRBV6-1 | - | TGTGCCAGCAGTGACGGCGTAGACTTCTACAATGAGCAGTTCTTC | CASSDGVDFYNEQFF
TRBJ1-6 | few | TRBV7-9 | TRBD1 | TGTGCCAGCAGCTTTTTGCGAGACAGGGGGTTTTCACCCCTCCACTTT | CASSFLRDRGFSPLHF
TRBJ2-5 | few | TRBV28 | - | TGTGCCAGCAGTTTCGGCGGCTCCCGTGAGACCCAGTACTTC | CASSFGGSRETQYF
TRBJ2-4 | - | TRBV5-6 | - | TGTGCCAGCAACTTGAGGCCCGGGAAAGCAGCCAGAAACATTCAGTACTTC | CASNLRPGKAARNIQYF
TRBJ2-2 | - | TRBV13 | TRBD2 | TGTGCCAGCAGCTTAGGGGGACTAGCGAACACCGGGGAGCCGTTTTTT | CASSLGGLANTGEPFF
TRBJ1-1 | - | TRBV11-2 | - | TGTGCCAGCAGCTTAAATTTGGCAGGAACGAACACTGAGGCTTTCTTT | CASSLNLAGTNTEAFF
TRBJ2-7 | few | TRBV28 | TRBD2 | TGTGCCAGCAGCCTTCGGGGGGTCCGTTACGAGCAGTACTTC | CASSLRGVRYEQYF
TRBJ2-1 | few | TRBV11-3 | TRBD1 | TGTGCCAGCAGCTTAGGTCAGGGGGAATGGGGTGTCGACGAGCAGTTCTTC | CASSLGQGEWGVDEQFF
TRBJ2-5 | - | TRBV24-1 | TRBD2 | TGTGCCACCAGTGACGCACTAGCGCCTCAAGAGACCCAGTACTTC | CATSDALAPQETQYF
TRBJ2-1 | many | TRBV2 | TRBD2 | TGTGCCAGCAGCGAAAGGACTAGCGGGAGCGATGAGCAGTTCTTC | CASSERTSGSDEQFF
TRBJ2-2 | - | TRBV4-2 | - | TGTGCCAGCAGCCAAGATCGGGGGGACACCGGAGATCTGTTTTTT | CASSQDRGDTGDLFF
TRBJ2-3 | few | TRBV11-2 | - | TGTGCCAGCAGCTTAGGGTTTGCGACGGTTAGCACAGATAAGCAGTATTTT | CASSLGFATVSTDKQYF
TRBJ2-7 | few | TRBV5-1 | TRBD2 | TGCGCCAGCAGCTTGGACGGTACAGCGGGATTTTACGAGCAGTACTTC | CASSLDGTAGFYEQYF
TRBJ1-1 | - | TRBV11-2 | TRBD1 | TGTACCAGCAGTTTAGCGCAGGGGGCCACTGAAGCTTTCTTT | CTSSLAQGATEAFF
TRBJ2-7 | - | TRBV28 | - | TGTGCCAGCAGCCCAGACAGACTATCCTACGTGCAGTACTTC | CASSPDRLSYVQYF
TRBJ2-1 | many | TRBV29-1 | TRBD1 | TGCAGCGTTGAAGATTCGGACGGGACAGGGGCGTACAATGAGCAGTTCTTC | CSVEDSDGTGAYNEQFF
TRBJ2-1 | - | TRBV29-1 | - | TGCAGCACTGCCTCAGGGGATGATGAGCGGTTCTTC | CSTASGDDERFF
TRBJ2-3 | many | TRBV28 | - | TGTGCCAGCAGTTTTCTCGGAGACACAGATACGCAGTATTTT | CASSFLGDTDTQYF
TRBJ1-6 | - | TRBV12-3/TRBV12-4 | TRBD1 | TGTGCCAGCACCCGGACAGGCGGGAATCCACCCATCCACTTT | CASTRTGGNPPIHF
TRBJ1-2 | - | TRBV28 | TRBD1 | TGTGCCAGCAGTTCATCCACAGGGGGGTATGGCTACACCTTC | CASSSSTGGYGYTF
TRBJ2-5 | many | TRBV10-1 | - | TGCGCCAGCAGTGAGGGTCGGGAAAAGGGGGAGACCCAGTACTTC | CASSEGREKGETQYF
TRBJ2-7 | few | TRBV5-1 | TRBD2 | TGCGCCAGCAGCTTATCAGCGGGAGTGAGCGAGCAGTACTTC | CASSLSAGVSEQYF
TRBJ2-5 | - | TRBV4-1 | - | TGCGTCAGCAGCCAAGATTGTCAGAACCAAGAGACCCAGTACTTC | CVSSQDCQNQETQYF
TRBJ2-5 | few | TRBV30 | - | TGTGCCTGGAGTAGTGGGCTGTCCCAAGAGACCCAGTACTTC | CAWSSGLSQETQYF
TRBJ2-2 | many | TRBV5-4 | TRBD2 | TGTGCCACCACAACTAGCAACGGACTAGCAGGCACCGGGGAGCTGTTTTTT | CATTTSNGLAGTGELFF
TRBJ2-1 | - | TRBV15 | - | TGTGCCACCAGCTCGGGACTGAACCGCAATGAGCAGTTCTTC | CATSSGLNRNEQFF
TRBJ2-2 | - | TRBV5-1 | - | TGCGCCAGCAGCTTGGGTTCGGGAATCCCCGGGGAGCCGTTTTTT | CASSLGSGIPGEPFF
TRBJ2-7 | - | TRBV28 | TRBD1 | TGTGCCAGCTCCCCGCGGGACAGGGCTGGCCACGGGCAGTACTTC | CASSPRDRAGHGQYF
TRBJ2-7 | once | TRBV10-1 | TRBD2 | TGCGCCAACAGTGAGAAGCGGGAGAATGTTTACGAGCAGTATTTC | CANSEKRENVYEQYF
TRBJ2-4 | - | TRBV12-3/TRBV12-4 | - | TGTGCCAGCAGCCTAGTGAGTGCAAACATTCAGTACTTC | CASSLVSANIQYF
TRBJ2-7 | - | TRBV11-2 | - | TGTGGCAGCAGCTTAGGAGGGGGAGGGACTCGGGAGCAGTACTTC | CGSSLGGGGTREQYF
TRBJ1-5 | few | TRBV5-1 | TRBD1 | TGCGCCAGCAGCTTCCAGGGGGATAGCAATCAGCCCCAGCATTTT | CASSFQGDSNQPQHF
TRBJ2-4 | - | TRBV28 | - | TGTGTCAGCAGTTTGGGGGGGGCCATAAACATTCAGTACTTC | CVSSLGGAINIQYF
TRBJ1-6 | - | TRBV12-3/TRBV12-4 | - | TGTGCCAGCAGTTTGTTCGGTTCACCCCCCCACTTT | CASSLFGSPPHF
TRBJ2-5 | - | TRBV11-2 | TRBD1 | TGTGCTAGCAGTCCAGGGGGAGACCCCCAAGAAACCCAGTACTTC | CASSPGGDPQETQYF
TRBJ2-7 | - | TRBV28 | TRBD2 | TGTGCCAGCAAGGCCAGGACTAGCAACTACGAGCAGTGCTTC | CASKARTSNYEQCF
TRBJ2-1 | - | TRBV21-1 | - | TGTGCCAGCAGCAAAAACCCTAGTGGGCTTAAATACAATGAGCAGTTCTTC | CASSKNPSGLKYNEQFF
TRBJ2-1 | - | TRBV2 | TRBD2 | TGTGCCAGCAGTGAACGTCTAGCGGGATCCAATGAGCAGTTCTTC | CASSERLAGSNEQFF
TRBJ2-5 | many | TRBV29-1 | TRBD1 | TGCAGCGTTGCTCGGGACAGGGAGCGAGAGACCCAGTACTTC | CSVARDRERETQYF
TRBJ2-1 | - | TRBV18 | TRBD2 | TGTGCCAGCTCACGCGGACTAGCGGGAAACTCCTACAATGAGCGGTTCTTC | CASSRGLAGNSYNERFF
TRBJ1-6 | many | TRBV5-4 | - | TGTGCCAGCAGCCTCTACAATTCACCCCTCCACTTT | CASSLYNSPLHF
TRBJ1-4 | - | TRBV11-2 | - | TGTGCCATCAACTTCTGGGGAGCAACTAATGAAAAATTGTTTTTT | CAINFWGATNEKLFF
TRBJ1-6 | - | TRBV11-2 | - | TGTGCCAGCAGCTCCGCCCGAGGTGTGTATTCACCCCTCCACTTT | CASSSARGVYSPLHF
TRBJ2-7 | many | TRBV5-4 | - | TGTGCCAGCAGCTCCCACGCGGGCCCGGACGAGCAGTACTTC | CASSSHAGPDEQYF
TRBJ2-7 | - | TRBV6-1 | - | TGTGCCAGCGGCCTCCACTCCGATGTATTCGAGCTGTACTTC | CASGLHSDVFELYF
TRBJ2-7 | many | TRBV29-1 | - | TGCAGCGTGAAGGCCAGGGATCACTACGAGCAGTACTTC | CSVKARDHYEQYF
TRBJ2-7 | - | TRBV5-1 | - | TGCGCCAGCAGCCTGTTATCACAAAGCTGCGAGCAGTACTTC | CASSLLSQSCEQYF
TRBJ2-1 | - | TRBV29-1 | - | TGCATCGTTGGGTCAGCCGGATACAATGAGCAGTTCTTC | CIVGSAGYNEQFF
TRBJ2-5 | - | TRBV29-1 | TRBD1 | TGCAGCATCAACGGGACAGGGCCTAGCGGAGGGGCCCAGTACTTC | CSINGTGPSGGAQYF
TRBJ2-2 | many | TRBV29-1 | - | TGCAGCGTTGGAGGGGGGGGGACCGGGGAGCTGTTTTTT | CSVGGGGTGELFF
TRBJ1-3 | many | TRBV4-1 | - | TGCGCCAGCAGCCGACAGCCGGGGGACTCTGGAAACACCATATATTTT | CASSRQPGDSGNTIYF
TRBJ2-1 | - | TRBV6-1 | - | TGTGCCAACACGAAGACTCTGTACAATGAGCAGTTCTTC | CANTKTLYNEQFF
TRBJ2-7 | once | TRBV11-2 | - | TGTGTCAACAGCCCGGACTACGAGCAGTGCTTC | CVNSPDYEQCF
TRBJ1-2 | - | TRBV29-1 | - | TGCAGCGTTAATCCACCTACGGGATATGGCTACACCTTC | CSVNPPTGYGYTF